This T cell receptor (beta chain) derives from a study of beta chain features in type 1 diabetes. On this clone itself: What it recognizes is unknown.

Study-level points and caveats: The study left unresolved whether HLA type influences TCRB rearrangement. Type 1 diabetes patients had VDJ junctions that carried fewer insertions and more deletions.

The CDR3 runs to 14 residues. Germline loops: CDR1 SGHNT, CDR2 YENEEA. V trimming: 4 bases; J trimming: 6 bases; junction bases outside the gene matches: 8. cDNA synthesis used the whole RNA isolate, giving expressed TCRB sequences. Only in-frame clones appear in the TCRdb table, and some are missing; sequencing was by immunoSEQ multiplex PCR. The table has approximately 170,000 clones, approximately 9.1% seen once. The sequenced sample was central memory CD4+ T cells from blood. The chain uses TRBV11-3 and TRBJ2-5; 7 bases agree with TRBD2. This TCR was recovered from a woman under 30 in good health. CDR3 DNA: TGTGCCAGCAGCTCCTCCGGGGAGGGGAAGACCCAGTACTTC. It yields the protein CASSSSGEGKTQYF.